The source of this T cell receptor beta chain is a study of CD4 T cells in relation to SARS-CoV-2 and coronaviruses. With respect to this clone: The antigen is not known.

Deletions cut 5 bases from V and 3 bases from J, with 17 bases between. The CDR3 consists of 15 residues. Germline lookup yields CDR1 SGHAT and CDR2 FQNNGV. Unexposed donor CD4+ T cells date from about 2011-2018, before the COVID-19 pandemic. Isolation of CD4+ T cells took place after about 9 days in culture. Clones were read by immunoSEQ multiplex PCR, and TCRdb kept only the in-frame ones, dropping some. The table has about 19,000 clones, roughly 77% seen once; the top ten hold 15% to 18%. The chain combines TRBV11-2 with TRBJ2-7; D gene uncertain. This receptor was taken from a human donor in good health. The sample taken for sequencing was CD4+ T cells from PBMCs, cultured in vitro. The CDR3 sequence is CASSKADILRYEQYF. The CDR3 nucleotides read TGTGCCAGCAGCAAGGCCGACATCCTACGCTACGAGCAGTACTTC.